A single sample gave rise to the 27 T cell receptor beta chains below, sequenced in a study of T-cell memory formation after mild COVID-19. Via MiXCR, TCRdb re-called the 5' RACE reads, giving one row per CDR3 protein. The sample holds approximately 560,000 distinct CDR3 sequences, around a sixth seen once. Sample: PBMCs or a T cell subset sorted from them (not recorded which). The source is an adult woman who had mild COVID-19 (a few samples of this study predate the infection). Cell type and time point are not known.

This clonotype was detected a few times. This chain links TRBV7-9 with TRBJ2-5, with 7 bases aligning to TRBD1. Per germline, CDR1 SEHNR and CDR2 FQNEAQ (reference sequence). Trimming removed 0 bases from V and 2 bases from J; junction bases left unmatched: 3. The CDR3 contains 15 residues. The chain's CDR3 is CASSLARGQQETQYF. The CDR3 DNA follows: TGTGCCAGCAGCTTAGCCCGGGGACAGCAAGAGACCCAGTACTTC.

This clonotype occurred a few times. The chain combines TRBV21-1 with TRBJ1-1; the table's TRBD1 call for D was not verified on the DNA. TRBV21-1 is termed a pseudogene. The CDR3 runs to 14 residues. CDR3 in DNA: TGTGCCAGCAGCAGAGGACAGGGGGTTTCTGAAGCTTTCTTT. Encoded protein: CASSRGQGVSEAFF.

The chain couples TRBV3-1 to TRBJ1-3, with 7 bases fitting TRBD1. J lost 5 bases, V lost 4 bases, and 8 bases had no gene match. The germline V gene has CDR1 LGHDT and CDR2 YNNKEL (reference sequence). The CDR3 runs 15 residues. The CDR3 nucleotides read TGTGCCAGCAGCCTAGGGGAGGGGGCGAGAAACACCATATATTTT. Translation gives CASSLGEGARNTIYF.

The chain recombines TRBV19 with TRBJ2-6; D unresolved. V was shortened by 8 bases and J by 0 bases, with 8 bases between the two germline ends. The CDR3 extends over 14 amino acids. Germline CDR1 and CDR2: LNHDA and SQIVND (reference sequence). CDR3 region: CASVLRSGANVLTF. The CDR3 DNA reads as TGTGCCAGTGTTTTGCGCTCTGGGGCCAACGTCCTGACTTTC. The complete variable domain, with remaining parts taken from reference TRBV19 and TRBJ2-6, reads DGGITQSPKYLFRKEGQNVTLSCEQNLNHDAMYWYRQDPGQGLRLIYYSQIVNDFQKGDIAEGYSVSREKKESFPLTVTSAQKNPTAFYLCASVLRSGANVLTFGAGSRLTVL.

V usage is TRBV20-1 and J usage is TRBJ2-7; 10 bases match TRBD2. Germline CDR1 reads DFQATT; CDR2 reads SNEGSKA (reference sequence). The CDR3 sequence is 16 residues long. Trimming took 1 base from V and 3 from J; bases not matched to a gene: 9. CDR3 nucleotide sequence: TGCAGTGCTAGAGGCCTAGCGGGAGACAACTTCTACGAGCAGTACTTC. It specifies CSARGLAGDNFYEQYF.

This clonotype has only a few counts. This chain joins TRBV29-1 and TRBJ2-1; D is ambiguous. Per germline, CDR1 SQVTM and CDR2 ANQGSEA. The CDR3 is 13 residues long. The V end was cut by 4 bases, the J end by 1 base, with 8 bases between. In DNA form, the CDR3 reads TGCAGCGTTGTTTTACCGTCCTACAATGAGCAGTTCTTC. As protein: CSVVLPSYNEQFF.

This sequence joins TRBV7-9 and TRBJ2-1; TRBD2 agrees at 9 bases. Germline V gene data show CDR1 as SEHNR and CDR2 as FQNEAQ (reference sequence). CDR3 length equals 14 residues. The J segment lost 4 bases and the V segment lost 5 bases, leaving 3 bases of the junction unmatched. The CDR3 DNA sequence: TGTGCCAGCAGCCCACTAGCGGGTTACAATGAGCAGTTCTTC. Protein product: CASSPLAGYNEQFF.

This chain joins TRBV5-1 and TRBJ2-1; TRBD2 aligns across 10 bases. Per germline, CDR1 SGHRS and CDR2 YFSETQ. V shed 5 bases and J 4 bases; nucleotides not matched to a gene: 12. The CDR3 spans 17 residues. The CDR3 protein is CASRMLWTSGTYNEQFF. CDR3 coding DNA: TGCGCCAGCAGGATGCTTTGGACTAGCGGAACATACAATGAGCAGTTCTTC. The full variable domain, in which reference TRBV5-1 and TRBJ2-1 provide the parts outside the CDR3, is KAGVTQTPRYLIKTRGQQVTLSCSPISGHRSVSWYQQTPGQGLQFLFEYFSETQRNKGNFPGRFSGRQFSNSRSEMNVSTLELGDSALYLCASRMLWTSGTYNEQFFGPGTRLTVL.

About this clonotype: One end of the junction is discordant with germline, which a read error may explain. V usage is TRBV6-5 and J usage is TRBJ2-2; tentatively, D is TRBD1 or TRBD2 (5 bases each). Germline V gives CDR1 MNHEY, CDR2 SVGAGI. The CDR3 covers 16 residues. CDR3 in DNA: TGTGCCAGCAGTTTCGACATCAGGGTGGCTGCCGGGGAGCTGATTTTT. This translates into CASSFDIRVAAGELIF.

The chain employs TRBV7-8 and TRBJ2-1, with a possible D match to TRBD2 (6 bases). The V gene lost 5 bases and the J gene lost 8 bases, with 22 bases spanning the gap. This CDR3 has 16 amino acids. In germline, CDR1 is SGHVS, CDR2 FQNEAQ. The CDR3 coding sequence is TGTGCCAGCAGCCAGGGACTGAGGCTAACAGGCGATGAGCAGTTCTTC. Protein: CASSQGLRLTGDEQFF.

This clonotype turned up a few times. V and J are TRBV3-1 and TRBJ1-1; no definite D call. V was shortened by 0 bases and J by 11 bases, with 13 bases between the two germline ends. The CDR3 covers 13 residues. In germline, CDR1 is LGHDT, CDR2 YNNKEL (reference sequence). The CDR3 DNA reads TGTGCCAGCAGCCAAGAGGGCGGGTCCGCGGCTTTCTTT. It translates to CASSQEGGSAAFF.

This clonotype has just a few counts. J is TRBJ2-1 and V is TRBV24-1, with D tentatively TRBD2 (6 bases). The CDR3 covers 12 residues. Trimming took off 5 bases at V and 12 bases at J, with 13 bases between the two ends. The germline gives CDR1 KGHDR, CDR2 SFDVKD. The CDR3 nucleotides are TGTGCCACCAGTGCGTCGGGACTCGCGCAGTTCTTC. Translating gives CATSASGLAQFF.

This clonotype was seen a few times. The CDR3 protein is CASSYSKETQYF. The CDR3 region has the DNA TGTGCCAGCAGTTACTCGAAAGAGACCCAGTACTTC. The rearrangement links TRBV6-5 to TRBJ2-5; D uncertain. V was clipped by 0 bases and J by 3 bases, with 2 bases between them. CDR1 is MNHEY and CDR2 is SVGAGI in the germline V gene. The length of the CDR3 is 12 residues.

This clonotype turned up a few times. The chain combines TRBV5-5 with TRBJ1-1, with 10 bases matching TRBD1. The ends lost 4 bases at V and 3 bases at J; junction bases unmatched: 3. The CDR3 length is 14 residues. The germline CDR1 and CDR2 sequences are SGHKS and YYEKEE (reference sequence). CDR3 nucleotide sequence: TGTGCCAGCAGCGAAGGGACAGGGGACACTGAAGCTTTCTTT. It specifies CASSEGTGDTEAFF.

This clonotype was counted a few times. The V and J genes are TRBV10-2 and TRBJ2-1, with 8 bases matching TRBD2. The CDR3 contains 15 residues. The junction had 6 bases not matched to a gene; V was cut back by 2 bases and J by 6 bases. Germline values: CDR1 WSHSY, CDR2 SAAADI. CDR3 coding DNA: TGCGCCAGCAGTGAGCCCGGACTAGCTTTCAATGAGCAGTTCTTC. Translating it yields CASSEPGLAFNEQFF.

This clonotype appeared many times. The V and J genes are TRBV6-2 or TRBV6-3 and TRBJ2-1; no definite D call. CDR1 and CDR2 from the germline V gene are MNHEY and SVGEGT. Trimming took 6 bases from V and 3 from J, leaving 3 bases between them. The CDR3 totals 11 residues. The CDR3 region is CASRLYNEQFF. The CDR3 nucleotides are TGTGCCAGCAGGCTCTACAATGAGCAGTTCTTC.

The J gene is TRBJ2-2, the V gene TRBV5-1, with D unclear. V was pared by 1 base and J by 1 base, with 14 bases between. Per the germline V gene, CDR1 is SGHRS and CDR2 is YFSETQ. The CDR3 is made up of 17 amino acids. CDR3 amino acids: CASSLPSLTLNTGELFF. Written as DNA, the CDR3 is TGCGCCAGCAGCTTGCCATCACTGACCCTGAACACCGGGGAGCTGTTTTTT.

This clonotype was detected only a few times. This sequence joins TRBV11-3 and TRBJ2-3, with D hard to call. The CDR3 consists of 15 residues. CDR1 and CDR2 (germline): SGHNT, YENEEA. V was pared by 5 bases and J by 2 bases, with 14 bases between. In DNA, the CDR3 is TGTGCCAGCAGCGTAAGCTTTGAGACCACAGATACGCAGTATTTT. It encodes CASSVSFETTDTQYF.

The chain joins TRBV7-9 to TRBJ2-1; 10 bases match TRBD2. J lost 6 bases, V lost 3 bases, and 14 bases had no gene match. CDR3 size: 18 residues. Per germline, CDR1 SEHNR and CDR2 FQNEAQ (reference sequence). CDR3 DNA sequence: TGTGCCAGCAGCTTGTTGGGAGCGGGGGGGCTCTTGGGCAATGAGCAGTTCTTC. It is translated as CASSLLGAGGLLGNEQFF. Complete variable domain (other parts from reference TRBV7-9 and TRBJ2-1): DTGVSQNPRHKITKRGQNVTFRCDPISEHNRLYWYRQTLGQGPEFLTYFQNEAQLEKSRLLSDRFSAERPKGSFSTLEIQRTEQGDSAMYLCASSLLGAGGLLGNEQFFGPGTRLTVL.

A few counts support this clonotype. The CDR3 is CAISEELAGSDTQYF. For the CDR3, the DNA is TGTGCCATCAGTGAGGAACTAGCCGGGTCAGATACGCAGTATTTT. The chain has TRBV10-3 and TRBJ2-3; tentative D call: TRBD2 (6 bases). The CDR3 spans 15 residues. Germline values: CDR1 ENHRY, CDR2 SYGVKD. The V end was cut by 2 bases, the J end by 4 bases, with 13 bases between.

In this sample, this clonotype turned up a few times. V usage is TRBV7-2 and J usage is TRBJ2-7, with 8 bases identical to TRBD1. The CDR3 spans 14 residues. V lost 3 bases and J lost 4; bases outside the gene matches: 5. Germline V lookup: CDR1 SGHTA, CDR2 FQGNSA. The CDR3 DNA reads as TGTGCCAGCAGCTTGGACAGGGCGATATACGAGCAGTACTTC. Protein product: CASSLDRAIYEQYF.

The rearrangement joins TRBV27 to TRBJ1-2; 9 bases are shared with TRBD1. J lost 4 bases, V lost 5 bases, and 8 bases had no gene match. Per germline, CDR1 MNHEY and CDR2 SMNVEV (reference sequence). The CDR3 sequence is 15 residues long. This CDR3 is CASSPTGGAGYGYTF. CDR3 in DNA: TGTGCCAGCAGTCCAACAGGGGGCGCGGGCTATGGCTACACCTTC.

This clonotype was seen a handful of times. The chain carries TRBV15 and TRBJ2-1, with TRBD2 matching 10 bases. Per the germline V gene, CDR1 is LNHNV and CDR2 is YYDKDF (reference sequence). Trimming took 1 base from V and 6 from J; bases not matched to a gene: 6. The length of the CDR3 is 16 residues. The CDR3 DNA reads TGTGCCACCAGCAGAGGGGACACTAGCGGGGCCAATGAGCAGTTCTTC. Its protein product is CATSRGDTSGANEQFF.

Ten or more counts support this clonotype. V gene TRBV11-1 combines with J gene TRBJ2-5; D uncertain. The CDR3 extends over 14 amino acids. With 2 bases removed from V and 0 bases from J, the gap between germline ends came to 7 bases. Per the germline V gene, CDR1 is SGHAT and CDR2 is FQDESV (reference sequence). The CDR3 spells CASSLTQYQETQYF. CDR3 in DNA: TGTGCCAGCAGCTTAACTCAGTACCAAGAGACCCAGTACTTC.

The chain links TRBV7-9 to TRBJ1-1, with 12 bases identical to TRBD1. Germline V gene lookup returns CDR1 SEHNR and CDR2 FQNEAQ (reference sequence). CDR3 length: 22 amino acids. With 0 bases clipped from V and 0 bases from J, the junction kept 17 bases outside the gene matches. Written as DNA, the CDR3 is TGTGCCAGCAGCTTAGCGCTCTGGGGACAGGGGGCAGGGTCCGAAATGAACACTGAAGCTTTCTTT. Protein product: CASSLALWGQGAGSEMNTEAFF.

There are a few counts of this clonotype. The CDR3 DNA is TGTGCCAGCAGGGGGGACGCGGGTTTCACCGGGGAGCTGTTTTTT. Residues: CASRGDAGFTGELFF. The gene calls are TRBV11-3 and TRBJ2-2; D is perhaps TRBD1 or TRBD2 (5 bases each). The CDR3 has 15 residues. Per the germline V gene, CDR1 is SGHNT and CDR2 is YENEEA. V was shortened by 6 bases and J by 4 bases, with 15 bases between the two germline ends.

This clonotype was counted a few times. CDR3 DNA: TGTGCCAGCAGCGTAGTGGGGGAGATTACCTACAATGAGCAGTTCTTC. Translation: CASSVVGEITYNEQFF. V is TRBV9 and J is TRBJ2-1, with D perhaps given as TRBD1 or TRBD2 (5 bases each). Germline V gene data show CDR1 as SGDLS and CDR2 as YYNGEE. Trimming took off 0 bases at V and 2 bases at J, with 12 bases between the two ends. CDR3 size: 16 residues.